Each of the 16 T cell receptor beta chains below was sequenced from the same sample in a study of T-cell memory formation after mild COVID-19. TCRdb independently ran MiXCR on the 5' RACE reads; one entry per CDR3 protein. The sample shows some 130,000 distinct CDR3 sequences, approximately 16% of them seen only once. Sequencing was done on a sample of PBMCs or a T cell subset sorted from them (not recorded which). These receptors came from an adult woman who had mild COVID-19 (a few samples of this study predate the infection). Cell type and time point are not known.

The gene calls are TRBV4-2 and TRBJ1-2; 7 bases match TRBD1. This CDR3 contains 15 residues. Germline V gives CDR1 LGHNA, CDR2 YNFKEQ. The ends lost 0 bases at V and 4 bases at J; junction bases unmatched: 5. The CDR3 spells CASSQDLGDSYGYTF. CDR3 coding DNA: TGTGCCAGCAGCCAAGATCTAGGGGACAGCTATGGCTACACCTTC.

V usage is TRBV4-1 and J usage is TRBJ1-1, with TRBD1 as a possible D gene (5 bases). Trimming cost V 1 base and J 7 bases, with 10 bases left between them. The CDR3 is 13 residues long. Germline loops: CDR1 MGHRA, CDR2 YSYEKL. CDR3 sequence: CASSQGPGREAFF. The CDR3 DNA sequence: TGCGCCAGCAGCCAAGGCCCGGGGCGTGAAGCTTTCTTT.

This clonotype was counted between two and nine times. This chain connects TRBV9 to TRBJ1-6; TRBD1 matches at 8 bases. The CDR3 extends over 15 amino acids. V lost 4 bases and J lost 5; bases outside the gene matches: 5. Germline V gene data show CDR1 as SGDLS and CDR2 as YYNGEE. CDR3 DNA sequence: TGTGCCAGCAGCCCAAGGACAGGGCATAATTCACCCCTCCACTTT. It is translated as CASSPRTGHNSPLHF.

This clonotype was counted a few times. V gene TRBV11-2 combines with J gene TRBJ2-7; TRBD2 agrees at 12 bases. This CDR3 contains 16 residues. Germline-derived CDR1 and CDR2 are SGHAT and FQNNGV. With 2 bases clipped from V and 2 bases from J, the junction kept 4 bases outside the gene matches. Here the CDR3 reads CASSLPGLAGTYEQYF. CDR3 coding DNA: TGTGCCAGCAGCTTACCGGGACTAGCGGGTACCTACGAGCAGTACTTC.

The chain is built from TRBV5-1 and TRBJ2-7; 9 bases map to TRBD1. The trim removed 5 bases at V and 0 bases at J, leaving 6 bases unmatched. CDR1 and CDR2 from the germline V gene are SGHRS and YFSETQ. The CDR3 is 15 amino acids. The CDR3 DNA follows: TGCGCCAGCAGAGAAGGACAGGGGACCTCCTACGAGCAGTACTTC. Residues: CASREGQGTSYEQYF.

The chain combines TRBV29-1 with TRBJ2-3; 11 nucleotides line up with TRBD2. Germline assignment: CDR1 SQVTM and CDR2 ANQGSEA. There are 14 residues in the CDR3. V lost 6 bases to trimming and J lost 3 bases; unmatched junction nucleotides: 5. CDR3 loop: CSVGTSGITDTQYF. The CDR3 DNA reads as TGCAGCGTGGGGACTAGCGGAATTACAGATACGCAGTATTTT.

This clonotype was seen more than once but under ten times. V and J are TRBV2 and TRBJ2-7; D could derive from TRBD1 or TRBD2 (5 bases each). Deletions cut 4 bases from V and 3 bases from J, with 16 bases between. The germline gives CDR1 SNHLY, CDR2 FYNNEI. This CDR3 is built from 15 residues. The CDR3 is CASSAKGSLDYEQYF. The CDR3 DNA is TGTGCCAGCAGTGCAAAGGGGAGTTTGGACTACGAGCAGTACTTC.

The rearrangement uses TRBV7-9 and TRBJ2-7, with D tentatively TRBD1 or TRBD2 (5 bases each). The V end lost 4 bases, the J end lost 5 bases, and 18 bases lay between the germline ends. The germline CDR1 and CDR2 sequences are SEHNR and FQNEAQ (reference sequence). The length of the CDR3 is 15 residues. The CDR3 DNA sequence: TGTGCCAGCAGCTCTAGCAGGGAAGCGGTGGACGAGCAGTACTTC. Amino acids: CASSSSREAVDEQYF.

This clonotype was observed many times. The V gene is TRBV5-1, the J gene TRBJ2-7, with 15 bases identical to TRBD2. CDR3 length: 16 residues. CDR1 and CDR2 from the germline V gene are SGHRS and YFSETQ. The V and J ends lost 4 bases and 5 bases, in that order; junction bases with no gene match: 7. CDR3 loop: CASSAPGLAGGNEQYF. The CDR3 coding sequence is TGCGCCAGCAGCGCACCGGGACTAGCGGGAGGCAACGAGCAGTACTTC.

This clonotype has just a few counts. V usage is TRBV14 and J usage is TRBJ2-1, with 7 positions matching TRBD2. There are 16 residues in the CDR3. With V trimmed by 4 bases and J by 3 bases, 9 bases remained unmatched. Germline V gene sequence: CDR1 SGHDN, CDR2 FVKESK. The CDR3 nucleotides read TGTGCCAGCAGCCGCCCGGGACTACCCTTCTACAATGAGCAGTTCTTC. This translates into CASSRPGLPFYNEQFF.

This CDR3 is CASSPIQTSGADIQYF. CDR3 nucleotides: TGTGCCAGCAGCCCCATCCAAACCTCTGGGGCGGACATTCAGTACTTC. J is TRBJ2-4 and V is TRBV5-5; tentative D call: TRBD1 (5 bases). Germline-derived CDR1 and CDR2 are SGHKS and YYEKEE (reference sequence). The CDR3 extends over 16 amino acids. The ends were cut back, 4 bases at V and 8 bases at J, with 22 bases in the middle.

This clonotype was detected a few times. The DNA is omitted, as the CDR3 cannot be located on it reliably, and the CDR3 follows TCRdb's listing. The chain employs TRBV5-5 and TRBJ2-2. The CDR3 is 17 residues long, counting both termini. Germline lookup yields CDR1 SGHKS and CDR2 YYEKEE (reference sequence). CDR3 in amino acids: CASSFFGSLSNTGELFF.

The chain combines TRBV24-1 with TRBJ2-1, with TRBD1 matching over 11 bases. V lost 6 bases, J lost 7 bases, and 7 bases stayed unmatched. From germline, CDR1 is KGHDR and CDR2 SFDVKD. This CDR3 is 15 amino acids long. CDR3 in DNA: TGTGCCACCAGTCCCGGGACAGGGGGGTATAATGAGCAGTTCTTC. This gives the protein CATSPGTGGYNEQFF.

The V gene is TRBV7-9, the J gene TRBJ2-1; D unclear. V was shortened by 6 bases and J by 2 bases, with 5 bases between the two germline ends. CDR3 length: 12 amino acids. Germline CDR1 SEHNR, CDR2 FQNEAQ (reference sequence). DNA of the CDR3: TGTGCCAGCAGTGGGCCCTACAATGAGCAGTTCTTC. It is translated as CASSGPYNEQFF. The full variable domain, completed using reference TRBV7-9 and TRBJ2-1, is DTGVSQNPRHKITKRGQNVTFRCDPISEHNRLYWYRQTLGQGPEFLTYFQNEAQLEKSRLLSDRFSAERPKGSFSTLEIQRTEQGDSAMYLCASSGPYNEQFFGPGTRLTVL.

Many counts were recorded for this clonotype. The V gene is TRBV7-8, the J gene TRBJ2-1; D is perhaps TRBD1 or TRBD2 (7 bases each). Between the trimmed V and J ends, which lost 1 base and 3 bases, there was a span of 13 bases. CDR1 is SGHVS, CDR2 FQNEAQ, per germline. The CDR3 loop spans 16 amino acids. CDR3 sequence reads: CASSLVGRGGYNEQFF. In nucleotides, the CDR3 is TGTGCCAGCAGCTTAGTAGGCAGGGGGGGCTACAATGAGCAGTTCTTC.

This chain connects TRBV4-1 to TRBJ2-2, with D unclear. Germline lookup yields CDR1 MGHRA and CDR2 YSYEKL. V was clipped by 4 bases and J by 6 bases, with 9 bases between them. The CDR3 has 13 amino acids. This CDR3 is CASSPTAAGELFF. CDR3 nucleotide sequence: TGCGCCAGCAGCCCCACCGCCGCCGGGGAGCTGTTTTTT.